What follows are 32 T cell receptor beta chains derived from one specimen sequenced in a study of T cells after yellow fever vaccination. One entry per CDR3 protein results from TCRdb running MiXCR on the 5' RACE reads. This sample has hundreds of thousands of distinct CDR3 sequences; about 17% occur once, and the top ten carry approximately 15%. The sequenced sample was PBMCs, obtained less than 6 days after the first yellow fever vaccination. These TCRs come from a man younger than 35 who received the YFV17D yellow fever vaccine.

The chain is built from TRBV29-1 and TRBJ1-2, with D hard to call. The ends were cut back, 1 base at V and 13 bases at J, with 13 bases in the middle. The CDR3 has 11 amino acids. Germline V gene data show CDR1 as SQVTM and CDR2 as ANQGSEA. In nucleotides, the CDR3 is TGCAGCGTTGAAGTTAGGGTAAATCTCACCTTC. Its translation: CSVEVRVNLTF.

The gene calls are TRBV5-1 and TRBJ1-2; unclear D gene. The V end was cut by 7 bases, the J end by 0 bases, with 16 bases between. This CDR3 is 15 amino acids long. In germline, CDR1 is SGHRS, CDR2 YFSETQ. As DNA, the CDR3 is TGCGCCAGCCGCCGTTCTACAGAAACTAACTATGGCTACACCTTC. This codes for CASRRSTETNYGYTF.

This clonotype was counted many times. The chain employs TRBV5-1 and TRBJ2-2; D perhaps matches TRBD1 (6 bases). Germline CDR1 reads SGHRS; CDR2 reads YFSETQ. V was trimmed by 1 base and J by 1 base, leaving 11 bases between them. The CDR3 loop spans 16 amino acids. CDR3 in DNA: TGCGCCAGCAGCTTGTTTGGGACACAGAACACCGGGGAGCTGTTTTTT. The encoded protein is CASSLFGTQNTGELFF.

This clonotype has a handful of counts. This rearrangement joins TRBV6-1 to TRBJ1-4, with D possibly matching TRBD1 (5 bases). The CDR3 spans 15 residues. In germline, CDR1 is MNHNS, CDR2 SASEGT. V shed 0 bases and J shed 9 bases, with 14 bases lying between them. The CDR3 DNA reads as TGTGCCAGCAGTGAAGCGGTAGAGGGGCGGCAAAAACTGTTTTTT. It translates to CASSEAVEGRQKLFF.

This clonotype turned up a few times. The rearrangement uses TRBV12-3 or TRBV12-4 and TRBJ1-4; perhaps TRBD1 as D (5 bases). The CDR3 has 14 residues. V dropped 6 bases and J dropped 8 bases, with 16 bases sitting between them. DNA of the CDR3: TGTGCCAGCAGCAAGGCAGGGTTGGGGGAAAAACTGTTTTTT. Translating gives CASSKAGLGEKLFF.

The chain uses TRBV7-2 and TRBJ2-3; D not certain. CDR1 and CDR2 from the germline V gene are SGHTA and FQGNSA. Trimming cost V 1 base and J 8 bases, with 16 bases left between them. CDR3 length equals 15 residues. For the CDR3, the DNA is TGTGCCAGCAGCTTAGTGGTCGGTAGCCTCGGTACGCAGTATTTT. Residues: CASSLVVGSLGTQYF.

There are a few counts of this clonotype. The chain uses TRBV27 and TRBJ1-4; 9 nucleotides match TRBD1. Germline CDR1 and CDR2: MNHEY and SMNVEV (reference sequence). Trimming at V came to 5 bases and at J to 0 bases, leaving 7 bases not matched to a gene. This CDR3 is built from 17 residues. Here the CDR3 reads CASSASTGGATNEKLFF. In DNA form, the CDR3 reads TGTGCCAGCAGTGCGTCCACAGGGGGCGCAACTAATGAAAAACTGTTTTTT.

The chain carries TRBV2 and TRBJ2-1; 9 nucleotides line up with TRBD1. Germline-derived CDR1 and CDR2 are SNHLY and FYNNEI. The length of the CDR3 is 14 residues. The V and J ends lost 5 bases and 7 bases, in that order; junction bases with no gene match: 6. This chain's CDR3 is CASSTGTGWNEQFF. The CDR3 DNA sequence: TGTGCCAGCAGTACCGGGACAGGGTGGAATGAGCAGTTCTTC.

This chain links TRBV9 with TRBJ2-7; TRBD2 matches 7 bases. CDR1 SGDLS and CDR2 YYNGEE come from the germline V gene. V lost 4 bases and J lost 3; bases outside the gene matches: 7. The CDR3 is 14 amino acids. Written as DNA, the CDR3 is TGTGCCAGCAGCTCCAGGGAGGGAAACTACGAGCAGTACTTC. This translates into CASSSREGNYEQYF.

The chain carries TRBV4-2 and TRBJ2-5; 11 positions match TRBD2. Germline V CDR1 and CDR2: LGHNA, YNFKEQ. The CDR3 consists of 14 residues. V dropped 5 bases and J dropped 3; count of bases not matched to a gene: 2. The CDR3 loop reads CASSGGLAEETQYF. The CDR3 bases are TGTGCCAGCAGCGGGGGACTAGCGGAAGAGACCCAGTACTTC.

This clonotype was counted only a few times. The CDR3 DNA is TGTGCCAGCAGTTGGATGTCTCCTGGAAACACCATATATTTT. Amino acids: CASSWMSPGNTIYF. V gene TRBV6-2 or TRBV6-3 combines with J gene TRBJ1-3, with no clear D. V lost 4 bases and J lost 2, with 9 bases in between. Germline assignment: CDR1 MNHEY and CDR2 SVGEGT. This CDR3 has 14 amino acids.

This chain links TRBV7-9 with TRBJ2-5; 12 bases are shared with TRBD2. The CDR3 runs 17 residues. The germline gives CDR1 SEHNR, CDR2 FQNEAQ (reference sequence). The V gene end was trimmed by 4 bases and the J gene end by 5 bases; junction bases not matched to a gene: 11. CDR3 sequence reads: CASSYPRTSGARETQYF. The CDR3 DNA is TGTGCCAGCAGCTACCCCCGGACTAGCGGGGCCCGGGAGACCCAGTACTTC.

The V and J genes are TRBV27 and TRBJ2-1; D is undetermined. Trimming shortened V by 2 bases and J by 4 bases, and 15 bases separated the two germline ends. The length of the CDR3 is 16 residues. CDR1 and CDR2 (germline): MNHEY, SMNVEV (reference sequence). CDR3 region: CASSLEGSTYYNEQFF. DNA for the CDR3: TGTGCCAGCAGTTTAGAAGGCTCCACGTATTACAATGAGCAGTTCTTC.

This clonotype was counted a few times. The chain's CDR3 is CASSFKAAGSYNSPLHF. The CDR3 coding sequence is TGCGCCAGCAGCTTTAAGGCCGCTGGCTCCTATAATTCACCCCTCCACTTT. This chain connects TRBV5-1 to TRBJ1-6; D gene ambiguous. This CDR3 has 17 residues. Germline CDR1 SGHRS, CDR2 YFSETQ. V gave up 2 bases and J gave up 0 bases, with 12 bases separating them.

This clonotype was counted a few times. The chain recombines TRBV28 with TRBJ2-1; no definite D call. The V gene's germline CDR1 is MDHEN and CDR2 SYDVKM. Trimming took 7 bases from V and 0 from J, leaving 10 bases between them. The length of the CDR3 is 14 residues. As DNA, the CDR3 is TGTGCCAGCACCTTGCGGAGCTCCTACAATGAGCAGTTCTTC. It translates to CASTLRSSYNEQFF.

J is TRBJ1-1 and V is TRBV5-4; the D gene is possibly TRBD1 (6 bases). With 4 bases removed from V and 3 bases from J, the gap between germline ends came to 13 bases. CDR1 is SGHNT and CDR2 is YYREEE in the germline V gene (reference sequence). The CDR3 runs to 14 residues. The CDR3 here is CASSPYRADTEAFF. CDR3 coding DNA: TGTGCCAGCAGCCCCTACAGGGCGGACACTGAAGCTTTCTTT.

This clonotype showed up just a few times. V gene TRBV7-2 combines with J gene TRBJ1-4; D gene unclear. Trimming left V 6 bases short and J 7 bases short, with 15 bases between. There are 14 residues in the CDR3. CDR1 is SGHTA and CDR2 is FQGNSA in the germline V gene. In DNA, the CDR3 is TGTGCCAGCAGTCTGAGAATGAGCACTGAAAAACTGTTTTTT. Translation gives CASSLRMSTEKLFF.

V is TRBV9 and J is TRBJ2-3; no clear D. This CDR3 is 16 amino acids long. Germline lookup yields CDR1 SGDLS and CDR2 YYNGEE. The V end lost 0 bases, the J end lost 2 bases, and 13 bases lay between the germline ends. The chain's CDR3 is CASSVGSRPDTDTQYF. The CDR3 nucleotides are TGTGCCAGCAGCGTAGGGTCGCGGCCAGACACAGATACGCAGTATTTT.

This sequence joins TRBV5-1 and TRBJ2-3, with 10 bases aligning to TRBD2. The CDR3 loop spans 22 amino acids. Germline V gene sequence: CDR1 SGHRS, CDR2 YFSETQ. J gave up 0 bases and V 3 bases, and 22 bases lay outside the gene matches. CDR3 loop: CASSSNSLPLLTSGPSTDTQYF. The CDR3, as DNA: TGCGCCAGCAGCTCAAACTCCTTGCCCCTGTTGACTAGCGGGCCAAGCACAGATACGCAGTATTTT.

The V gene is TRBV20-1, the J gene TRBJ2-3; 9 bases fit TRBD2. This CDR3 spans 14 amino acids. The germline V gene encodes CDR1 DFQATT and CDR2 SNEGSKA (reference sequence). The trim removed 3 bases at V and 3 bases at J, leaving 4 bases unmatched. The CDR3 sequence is CSASGREGTDTQYF. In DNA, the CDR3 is TGCAGTGCTAGCGGGCGGGAGGGAACAGATACGCAGTATTTT.

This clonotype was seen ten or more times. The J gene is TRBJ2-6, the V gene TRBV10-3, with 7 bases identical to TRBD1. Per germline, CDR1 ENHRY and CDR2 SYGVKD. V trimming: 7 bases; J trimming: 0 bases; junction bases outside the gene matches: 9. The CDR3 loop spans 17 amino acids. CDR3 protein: CAIKERTGNSGANVLTF. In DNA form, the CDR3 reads TGTGCCATCAAAGAAAGGACAGGAAACTCTGGGGCCAACGTCCTGACTTTC.

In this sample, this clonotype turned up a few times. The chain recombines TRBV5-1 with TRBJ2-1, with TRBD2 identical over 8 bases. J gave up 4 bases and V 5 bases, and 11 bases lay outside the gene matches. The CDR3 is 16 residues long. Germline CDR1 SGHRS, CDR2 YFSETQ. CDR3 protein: CASRELTSGEYNEQFF. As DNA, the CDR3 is TGCGCCAGCAGGGAACTTACTAGCGGAGAATACAATGAGCAGTTCTTC.

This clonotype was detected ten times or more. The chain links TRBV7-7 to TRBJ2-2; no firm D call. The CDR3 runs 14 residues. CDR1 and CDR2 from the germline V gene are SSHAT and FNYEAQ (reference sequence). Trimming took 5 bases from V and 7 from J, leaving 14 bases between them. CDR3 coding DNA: TGTGCCAGCAGCGCCCGGGCCGCCGTCGGGGAGCTGTTTTTT. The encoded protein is CASSARAAVGELFF.

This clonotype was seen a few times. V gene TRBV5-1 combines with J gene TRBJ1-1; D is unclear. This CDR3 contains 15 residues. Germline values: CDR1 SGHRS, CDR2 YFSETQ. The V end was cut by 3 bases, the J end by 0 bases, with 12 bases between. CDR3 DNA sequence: TGCGCCAGCAGCTCCGACGGATTGTTGAACACTGAAGCTTTCTTT. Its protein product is CASSSDGLLNTEAFF.

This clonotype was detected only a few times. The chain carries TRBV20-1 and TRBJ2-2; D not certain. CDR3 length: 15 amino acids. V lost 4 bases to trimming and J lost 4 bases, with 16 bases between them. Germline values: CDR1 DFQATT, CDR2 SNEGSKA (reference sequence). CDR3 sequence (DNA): TGCAGTGCTACTACTCACGGAAGGACCACCGGGGAGCTGTTTTTT. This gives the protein CSATTHGRTTGELFF.

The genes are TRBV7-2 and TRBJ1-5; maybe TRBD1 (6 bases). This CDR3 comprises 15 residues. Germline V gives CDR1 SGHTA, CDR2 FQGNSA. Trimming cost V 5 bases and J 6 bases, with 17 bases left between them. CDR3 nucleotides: TGTGCCAGCAGCCCACGACAGGTTAGGGGTCAGCCCCAGCATTTT. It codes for CASSPRQVRGQPQHF.

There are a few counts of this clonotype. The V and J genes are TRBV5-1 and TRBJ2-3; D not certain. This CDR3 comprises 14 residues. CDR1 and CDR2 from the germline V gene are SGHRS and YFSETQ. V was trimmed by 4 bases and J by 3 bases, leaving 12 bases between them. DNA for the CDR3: TGCGCCAGCAGCCGCAATCGAGAGACAGATACGCAGTATTTT. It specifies CASSRNRETDTQYF.

The DNA for the CDR3 is TGTGCCTGGAGGAAGGGACAGGCCGCGGGGACCCAGTACTTC. This encodes CAWRKGQAAGTQYF. The genes are TRBV30 and TRBJ2-5; TRBD1 matches at 8 bases. J lost 7 bases, V lost 3 bases, and 10 bases had no gene match. The CDR3 is 14 amino acids. Germline-derived CDR1 and CDR2 are GTSNPN and SVGIG (reference sequence).

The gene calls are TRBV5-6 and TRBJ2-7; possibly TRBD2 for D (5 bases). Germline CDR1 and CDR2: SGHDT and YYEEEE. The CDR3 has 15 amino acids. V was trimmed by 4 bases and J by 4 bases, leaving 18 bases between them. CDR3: CASSPSPAGWYEQYV. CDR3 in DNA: TGTGCCAGCAGCCCCAGTCCCGCGGGTTGGTACGAGCAGTACGTC.

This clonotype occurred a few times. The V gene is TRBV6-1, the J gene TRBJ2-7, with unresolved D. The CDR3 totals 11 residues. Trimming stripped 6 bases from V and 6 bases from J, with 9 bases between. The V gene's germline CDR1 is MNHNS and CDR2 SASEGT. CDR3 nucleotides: TGTGCCAGCAGCCCTCGGACCGAGCAGTACGTC. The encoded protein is CASSPRTEQYV.

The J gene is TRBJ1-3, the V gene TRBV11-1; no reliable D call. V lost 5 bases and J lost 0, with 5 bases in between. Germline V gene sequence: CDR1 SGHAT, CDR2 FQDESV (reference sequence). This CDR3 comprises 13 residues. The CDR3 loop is CASSTDSGNTIYF. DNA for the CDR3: TGTGCCAGCAGCACCGACTCTGGAAACACCATATATTTT.

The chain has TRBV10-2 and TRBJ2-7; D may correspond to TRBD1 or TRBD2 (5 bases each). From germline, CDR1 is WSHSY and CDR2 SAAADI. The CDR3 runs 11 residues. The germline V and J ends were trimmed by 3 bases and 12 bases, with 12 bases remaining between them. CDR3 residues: CASSDSWGWYF. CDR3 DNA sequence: TGCGCCAGCAGTGATTCGTGGGGGTGGTACTTC.